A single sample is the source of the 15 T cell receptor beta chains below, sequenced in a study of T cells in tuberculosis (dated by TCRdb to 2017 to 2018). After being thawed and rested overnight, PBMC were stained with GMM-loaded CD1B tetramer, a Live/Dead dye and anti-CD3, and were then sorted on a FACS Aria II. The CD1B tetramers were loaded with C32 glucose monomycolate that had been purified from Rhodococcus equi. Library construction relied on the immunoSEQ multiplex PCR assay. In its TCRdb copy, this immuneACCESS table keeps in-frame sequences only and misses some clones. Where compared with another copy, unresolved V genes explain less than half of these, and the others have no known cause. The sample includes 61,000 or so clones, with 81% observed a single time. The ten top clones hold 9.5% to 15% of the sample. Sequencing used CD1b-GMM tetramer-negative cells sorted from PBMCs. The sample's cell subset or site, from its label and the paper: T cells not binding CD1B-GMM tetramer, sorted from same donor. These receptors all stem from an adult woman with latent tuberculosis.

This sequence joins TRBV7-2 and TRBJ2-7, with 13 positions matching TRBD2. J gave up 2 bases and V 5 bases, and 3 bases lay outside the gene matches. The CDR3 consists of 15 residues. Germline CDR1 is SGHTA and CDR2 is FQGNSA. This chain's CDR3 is CASSHGTSGAYEQYF. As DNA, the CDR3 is TGTGCCAGCAGCCATGGGACTAGCGGGGCCTACGAGCAGTACTTC.

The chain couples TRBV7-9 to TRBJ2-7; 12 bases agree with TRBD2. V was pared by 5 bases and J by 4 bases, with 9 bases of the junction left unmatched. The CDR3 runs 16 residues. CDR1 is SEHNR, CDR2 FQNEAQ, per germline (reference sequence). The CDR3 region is CASSPLATSGSYEQYF. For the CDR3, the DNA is TGTGCCAGCAGCCCTTTAGCGACTAGCGGGAGTTACGAGCAGTACTTC.

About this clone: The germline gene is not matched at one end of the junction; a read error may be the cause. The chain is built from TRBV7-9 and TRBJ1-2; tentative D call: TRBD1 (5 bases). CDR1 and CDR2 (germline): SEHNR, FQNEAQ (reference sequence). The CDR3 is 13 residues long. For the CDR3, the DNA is TGTGCCAGCAGCTTAGTAACCGCGGGGCGACACTTCTTC. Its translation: CASSLVTAGRHFF.

The CDR3 DNA is TGTGCCAGCAGCCCCCGTCGATTCGCCGGCGAGCAGTACTTC. Protein sequence: CASSPRRFAGEQYF. The chain links TRBV5-5 to TRBJ2-7; D is unresolved. Trimming took 4 bases from V and 6 from J, leaving 17 bases between them. CDR1 SGHKS and CDR2 YYEKEE come from the germline V gene (reference sequence). This CDR3 comprises 14 residues.

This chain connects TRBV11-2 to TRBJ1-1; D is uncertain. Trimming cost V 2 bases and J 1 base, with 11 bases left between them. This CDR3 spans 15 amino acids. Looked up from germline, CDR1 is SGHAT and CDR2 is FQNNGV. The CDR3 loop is CASSLSLGGNTEAFF. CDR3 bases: TGTGCCAGCAGCTTATCTTTAGGAGGGAACACTGAAGCTTTCTTT.

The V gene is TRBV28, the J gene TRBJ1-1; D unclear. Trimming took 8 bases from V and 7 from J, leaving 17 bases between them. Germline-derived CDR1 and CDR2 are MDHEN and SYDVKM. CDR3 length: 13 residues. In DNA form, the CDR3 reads TGTGCCAGCGAGGAAGGAGGGAAGTTTGAAGCTTTCTTT. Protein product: CASEEGGKFEAFF.

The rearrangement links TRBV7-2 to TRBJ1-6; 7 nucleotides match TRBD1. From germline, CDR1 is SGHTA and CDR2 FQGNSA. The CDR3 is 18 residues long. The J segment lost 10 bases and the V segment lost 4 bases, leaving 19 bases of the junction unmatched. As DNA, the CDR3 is TGTGCCAGCAGCTCCACTTCCCTTCCGACAGGGTTTCAGTCACCCCTCCACTTT. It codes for CASSSTSLPTGFQSPLHF.

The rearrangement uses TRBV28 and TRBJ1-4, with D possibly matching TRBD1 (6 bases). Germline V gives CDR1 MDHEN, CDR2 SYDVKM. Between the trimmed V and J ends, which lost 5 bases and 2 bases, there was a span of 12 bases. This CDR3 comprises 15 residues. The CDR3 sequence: CASSLQGATNEKLFF. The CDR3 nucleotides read TGTGCCAGCAGTCTACAGGGCGCGACTAATGAAAAACTGTTTTTT.

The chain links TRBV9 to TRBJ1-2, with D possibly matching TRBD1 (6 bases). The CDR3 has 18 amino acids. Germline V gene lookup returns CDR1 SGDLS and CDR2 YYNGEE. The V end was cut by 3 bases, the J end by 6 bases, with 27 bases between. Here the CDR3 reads CASSAGWGRGLASNGYTF. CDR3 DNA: TGTGCCAGCAGCGCTGGATGGGGCAGGGGCCTAGCCTCTAATGGCTACACCTTC.

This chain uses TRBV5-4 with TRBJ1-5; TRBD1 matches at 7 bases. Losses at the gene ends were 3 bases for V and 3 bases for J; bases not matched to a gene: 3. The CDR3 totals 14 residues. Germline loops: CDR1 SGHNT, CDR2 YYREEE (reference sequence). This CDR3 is CASSSGQDNQPQHF. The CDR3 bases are TGTGCCAGCAGCTCTGGACAGGACAATCAGCCCCAGCATTTT. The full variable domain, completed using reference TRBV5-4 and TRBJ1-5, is ETGVTQSPTHLIKTRGQQVTLRCSSQSGHNTVSWYQQALGQGPQFIFQYYREEENGRGNFPPRFSGLQFPNYSSELNVNALELDDSALYLCASSSGQDNQPQHFGDGTRLSIL.

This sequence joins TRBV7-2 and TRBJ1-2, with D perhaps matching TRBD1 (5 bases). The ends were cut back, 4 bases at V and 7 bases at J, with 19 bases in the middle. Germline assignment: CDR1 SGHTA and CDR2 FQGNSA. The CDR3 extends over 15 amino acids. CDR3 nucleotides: TGTGCCAGCAGCTCGGTGCGGGGGTCGATTAGTGGCTACACCTTC. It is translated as CASSSVRGSISGYTF. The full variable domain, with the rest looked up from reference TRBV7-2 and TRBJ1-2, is GAGVSQSPSNKVTEKGKDVELRCDPISGHTALYWYRQSLGQGLEFLIYFQGNSAPDKSGLPSDRFSAERTGGSVSTLTIQRTQQEDSAVYLCASSSVRGSISGYTFGSGTRLTVV.

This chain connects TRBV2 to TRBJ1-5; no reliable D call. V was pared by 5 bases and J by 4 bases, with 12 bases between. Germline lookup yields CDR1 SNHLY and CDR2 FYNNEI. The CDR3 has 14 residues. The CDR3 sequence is CASSLDDGNQPQHF. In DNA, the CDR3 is TGTGCCAGCAGTCTCGACGACGGGAATCAGCCCCAGCATTTT.

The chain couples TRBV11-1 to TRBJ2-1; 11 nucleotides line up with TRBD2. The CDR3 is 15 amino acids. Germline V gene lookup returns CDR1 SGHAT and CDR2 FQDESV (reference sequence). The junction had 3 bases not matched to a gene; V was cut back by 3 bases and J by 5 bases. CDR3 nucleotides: TGTGCCAGCAGCTTTAGCGGGGGGGCTCACAATGAGCAGTTCTTC. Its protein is CASSFSGGAHNEQFF. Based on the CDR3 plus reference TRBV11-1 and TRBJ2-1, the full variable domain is EAEVAQSPRYKITEKSQAVAFWCDPISGHATLYWYRQILGQGPELLVQFQDESVVDDSQLPKDRFSAERLKGVDSTLKIQPAELGDSAMYLCASSFSGGAHNEQFFGPGTRLTVL.

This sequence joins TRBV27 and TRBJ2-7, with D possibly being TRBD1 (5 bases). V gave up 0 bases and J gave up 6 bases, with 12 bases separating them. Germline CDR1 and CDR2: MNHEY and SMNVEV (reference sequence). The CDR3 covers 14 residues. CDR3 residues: CASSLSPRAGEQYF. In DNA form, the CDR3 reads TGTGCCAGCAGTTTATCCCCCAGGGCCGGCGAGCAGTACTTC.

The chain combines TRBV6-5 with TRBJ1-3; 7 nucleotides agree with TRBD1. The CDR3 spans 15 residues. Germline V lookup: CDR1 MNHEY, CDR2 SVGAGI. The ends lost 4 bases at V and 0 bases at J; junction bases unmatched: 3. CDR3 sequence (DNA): TGTGCCAGCAGTTCCGACAGGGCCTCTGGAAACACCATATATTTT. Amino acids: CASSSDRASGNTIYF.